Following are 13 T cell receptor beta chains from one sample sequenced in a study of OX40 agonist ivuxolimab in advanced cancers. Assay: immunoSEQ multiplex PCR; the TCRdb copy retains only in-frame clones and omits some. Among about 94,000 clones listed, around nine tenths were seen once. Here the sequenced sample was CD4+ or CD8+ T cells sorted from blood, taken in a trial of the OX40 agonist ivuxolimab. The receptors come from an adult with an advanced solid tumor such as melanoma, head and neck, liver or kidney cancer.

The chain uses TRBV2 and TRBJ2-7, with D perhaps TRBD2 (6 bases). V was pared by 10 bases and J by 0 bases, with 10 bases between. Germline CDR1 reads SNHLY; CDR2 reads FYNNEI. The CDR3 runs 12 residues. The CDR3 DNA reads TGTGCCACCAGGGACTCCTCCTACGAGCAGTACTTC. Translation gives CATRDSSYEQYF.

The gene calls are TRBV30 and TRBJ2-7; D is uncertain. Germline V gene sequence: CDR1 GTSNPN, CDR2 SVGIG (reference sequence). The CDR3 runs 11 residues. With 0 bases removed from V and 4 bases from J, the gap between germline ends came to 4 bases. The CDR3 loop reads CAWSVGYEQYF. The CDR3 DNA sequence: TGTGCCTGGAGTGTCGGGTACGAGCAGTACTTC.

The rearrangement uses TRBV6-1 and TRBJ1-2; D is unresolved. CDR1 is MNHNS and CDR2 is SASEGT in the germline V gene. This CDR3 region has 14 residues. V lost 2 bases, J lost 0 bases, and 7 bases lay in between. The CDR3 sequence is CASSESKANYGYTF. In DNA form, the CDR3 reads TGTGCCAGCAGTGAAAGTAAGGCTAACTATGGCTACACCTTC.

This chain links TRBV7-3 with TRBJ1-4; no definite D call. The germline gives CDR1 SGHTA, CDR2 FQGTGA. The length of the CDR3 is 13 residues. Trimming cost V 5 bases and J 7 bases, with 11 bases left between them. The CDR3 here is CASSLGQGEKLFF. The CDR3 nucleotides are TGTGCCAGCAGCCTAGGTCAAGGTGAAAAACTGTTTTTT.

The chain links TRBV19 to TRBJ2-2; D might be TRBD1 (5 bases). The germline V gene has CDR1 LNHDA and CDR2 SQIVND (reference sequence). V lost 3 bases and J lost 4, with 12 bases in between. CDR3 length equals 15 residues. As DNA, the CDR3 is TGTGCCAGTAGTATTACCAGGGTGACCACCGGGGAGCTGTTTTTT. Translating gives CASSITRVTTGELFF.

This chain links TRBV10-3 with TRBJ1-2, with no clear D. CDR1 is ENHRY and CDR2 is SYGVKD in the germline V gene. V dropped 3 bases and J dropped 2 bases, with 7 bases sitting between them. CDR3 length: 13 residues. The CDR3 bases are TGTGCCATCAGTGACGACACGAACTATGGCTACACCTTC. Translation gives CAISDDTNYGYTF.

The V call is TRBV4-2, the J call TRBJ1-5; 7 bases match TRBD1. The CDR3 length is 17 residues. Germline V gene sequence: CDR1 LGHNA, CDR2 YNFKEQ. V dropped 0 bases and J dropped 4; count of bases not matched to a gene: 9. The CDR3 here is CASSQEGAGTVNQPQHF. As DNA, the CDR3 is TGTGCCAGCAGCCAAGAAGGCGCCGGGACAGTTAATCAGCCCCAGCATTTT.

The J gene is TRBJ1-2, the V gene TRBV6-6, with D hard to call. Germline CDR1 MNHNY, CDR2 SVGAGI (reference sequence). Trimming cost V 7 bases and J 4 bases, with 13 bases left between them. The length of the CDR3 is 13 residues. CDR3 sequence: CASILTPSYGYTF. The CDR3 coding sequence is TGTGCCAGCATTCTTACACCTAGCTATGGCTACACCTTC.

This chain links TRBV5-4 with TRBJ2-7; maybe TRBD1 (5 bases). V gave up 4 bases and J gave up 0 bases, with 26 bases separating them. Germline V lookup: CDR1 SGHNT, CDR2 YYREEE (reference sequence). This CDR3 comprises 19 residues. The CDR3 nucleotides are TGTGCCAGCAGCCCGTCGTTGACCCGACAGTCTTTTTACTCCTACGAGCAGTACTTC. This translates into CASSPSLTRQSFYSYEQYF. The full variable domain, in which reference TRBV5-4 and TRBJ2-7 provide the parts outside the CDR3, is ETGVTQSPTHLIKTRGQQVTLRCSSQSGHNTVSWYQQALGQGPQFIFQYYREEENGRGNFPPRFSGLQFPNYSSELNVNALELDDSALYLCASSPSLTRQSFYSYEQYFGPGTRLTVT.

In nucleotides, the CDR3 is TGCAGCGTGGATTACGGGACAAAGGGGGGCTATGGCTACACCTTC. Translating gives CSVDYGTKGGYGYTF. The chain links TRBV29-1 to TRBJ1-2, with a weak D call TRBD1 (6 bases). The CDR3 totals 15 residues. In germline, CDR1 is SQVTM, CDR2 ANQGSEA. V shed 6 bases and J shed 4 bases, with 21 bases lying between them.

The J gene is TRBJ1-1, the V gene TRBV6-5, with a possible D match to TRBD1 (5 bases). CDR1 MNHEY and CDR2 SVGAGI come from the germline V gene. The V and J ends lost 6 bases and 6 bases respectively, with 17 bases between them. The CDR3 has 14 amino acids. CDR3 sequence (DNA): TGTGCCAGCAGCCTAAGCTCAGGGACTTCTGAAGCTTTCTTT. This encodes CASSLSSGTSEAFF.

The rearrangement links TRBV5-4 to TRBJ2-3; 7 bases are a match to TRBD2. The CDR3 is 15 residues long. Germline CDR1 is SGHNT and CDR2 is YYREEE (reference sequence). The V gene end was trimmed by 3 bases and the J gene end by 2 bases; junction bases not matched to a gene: 6. Here the CDR3 reads CASSSYRGDTDTQYF. CDR3 nucleotide sequence: TGTGCCAGCAGCTCCTATCGGGGGGACACAGATACGCAGTATTTT.

The chain has TRBV2 and TRBJ2-3; 10 nucleotides agree with TRBD2. The germline gives CDR1 SNHLY, CDR2 FYNNEI. V was pared by 3 bases and J by 5 bases, with 11 bases of the junction left unmatched. This CDR3 has 17 residues. The CDR3 here is CASSEFKAGGRRDTQYF. The CDR3 DNA reads as TGTGCCAGCAGTGAGTTTAAAGCGGGGGGGCGGAGAGATACGCAGTATTTT.